The 4 T cell receptor beta chains below come from one sample, sequenced in a study of cytomegalovirus exposure and HLA in healthy donors (dated by TCRdb to the late 2010s). Receptors were amplified or captured by the immunoSEQ multiplex PCR assay. For the multiplex PCR, a mixture combining 60 forward primers for TCR Vbeta segments and 13 reverse primers for TCR Jbeta segments was used. TCRdb obtained this table from immuneACCESS and retained in-frame rearrangements with V and J assigned. These tables miss some clones; where compared with another copy, unresolved V genes account for less than half of the shortfall, and the remainder is unexplained. Here the sample has roughly 62,000 clones; more than 70% occur a single time. The ten largest clonotypes hold approximately 5% of the sample. The specimen was PBMCs. The origin of the receptors is a woman in her twenties or thirties in good health and CMV-seronegative.

The genes are TRBV6-1 and TRBJ1-1; 10 positions match TRBD1. The germline gives CDR1 MNHNS, CDR2 SASEGT. Losses at the gene ends were 10 bases for V and 8 bases for J; bases not matched to a gene: 10. The CDR3 runs to 13 residues. The CDR3 reads CATDTTGGGEAFF. For the CDR3, the DNA is TGTGCCACCGATACGACAGGGGGCGGGGAAGCTTTCTTT.

The gene calls are TRBV12-5 and TRBJ2-1; 9 bases map to TRBD1. Per the germline V gene, CDR1 is LGHNT and CDR2 is FRNRAP. V shed 1 base, J shed 0 bases, and the junction held 16 bases outside the gene matches. The CDR3 totals 21 residues. CDR3 in DNA: TGTGCTAGTGGTTTGGAGGCCCGTGACAGGGGGAGTGATCTCTCCTACAATGAGCAGTTCTTC. It translates to CASGLEARDRGSDLSYNEQFF.

This clone turned up a few times. The chain couples TRBV6-1 to TRBJ2-3; the D gene is possibly TRBD1 (6 bases). V lost 3 bases and J lost 0, with 10 bases in between. There are 15 residues in the CDR3. Germline V gene sequence: CDR1 MNHNS, CDR2 SASEGT. The CDR3 DNA reads as TGTGCCAGCAGTGACTGGGGGCCTAGCACAGATACGCAGTATTTT. Its translation is CASSDWGPSTDTQYF.

A single count supports this clone. V is TRBV28 and J is TRBJ2-7; 8 bases line up with TRBD1. The CDR3 consists of 14 residues. Germline V CDR1 and CDR2: MDHEN, SYDVKM. V shed 2 bases, J shed 6 bases, and the junction held 6 bases outside the gene matches. CDR3 region: CASSLPQGVGEQYF. Written as DNA, the CDR3 is TGTGCCAGCAGTTTACCACAGGGGGTAGGCGAGCAGTACTTC.